The 19 T cell receptor beta chains presented below share a single source sample, sequenced in a study of cytomegalovirus exposure and HLA in healthy donors. PCR amplification relied on 60 Vbeta primers (plus 13 Jbeta primers). Method: immunoSEQ multiplex PCR; TCRdb's copy keeps in-frame clones and lacks some. The sample holds under 200,000 clones; around 88% are singletons and the top ten take 0.85% to 1%. The sequencing input was PBMCs. The receptors here all came from a woman in her twenties or thirties in good health and CMV-seronegative.

The V gene is TRBV6-4, the J gene TRBJ1-6, with D uncertain. Germline values: CDR1 MRHNA, CDR2 SNTAGT. This CDR3 comprises 18 residues. Trimming removed 3 bases from V and 0 bases from J, with 15 bases in between. The CDR3, as DNA: TGTGCCAGCAGTGAAGCCTCCGCGTACCGCTCCTATAATTCACCCCTCCACTTT. As protein: CASSEASAYRSYNSPLHF.

This chain links TRBV27 with TRBJ2-5; D is perhaps TRBD2 (5 bases). V was clipped by 6 bases and J by 4 bases, with 21 bases between them. The germline V gene encodes CDR1 MNHEY and CDR2 SMNVEV (reference sequence). The CDR3 sequence is 16 residues long. CDR3 in DNA: TGTGCCAGCAGCGACCGTCGAGGGCGCCACCGAGAGACCCAGTACTTC. It yields the protein CASSDRRGRHRETQYF.

This rearrangement joins TRBV6-4 to TRBJ2-1; 7 bases fit TRBD2. V gave up 7 bases and J gave up 2 bases; unmatched junction bases: 17. The germline CDR1 and CDR2 sequences are MRHNA and SNTAGT. The CDR3 covers 18 residues. CDR3 in amino acids: CASIYIPRLAVTYNEQFF. Written as DNA, the CDR3 is TGTGCCAGCATTTATATTCCTCGGCTAGCGGTGACCTACAATGAGCAGTTCTTC.

V is TRBV6-5 and J is TRBJ2-7; possible D gene TRBD2, 5 bases. V shed 2 bases and J shed 7 bases, with 15 bases lying between them. The CDR3 length is 14 residues. Germline V gene data show CDR1 as MNHEY and CDR2 as SVGAGI. The CDR3: CASSYVGVPKEQYF. The CDR3 DNA reads TGTGCCAGCAGTTACGTGGGAGTTCCGAAAGAGCAGTACTTC.

This clone appeared a single time. The rearrangement links TRBV7-9 to TRBJ1-3, with D unresolved. Trimming shortened V by 0 bases and J by 4 bases, and 10 bases separated the two germline ends. The germline V gene encodes CDR1 SEHNR and CDR2 FQNEAQ (reference sequence). This CDR3 has 15 residues. CDR3 region: CASSLALMRGNTIYF. The CDR3 nucleotides are TGTGCCAGCAGCTTAGCGCTAATGCGGGGAAACACCATATATTTT. Based on the CDR3 plus reference TRBV7-9 and TRBJ1-3, the full variable domain is DTGVSQNPRHKITKRGQNVTFRCDPISEHNRLYWYRQTLGQGPEFLTYFQNEAQLEKSRLLSDRFSAERPKGSFSTLEIQRTEQGDSAMYLCASSLALMRGNTIYFGEGSWLTVV.

This chain links TRBV30 with TRBJ2-7; D gene unclear. This CDR3 has 13 residues. Looked up from germline, CDR1 is GTSNPN and CDR2 is SVGIG (reference sequence). Trimming pared 4 bases from V and 4 bases from J, leaving 14 bases between. Here the CDR3 reads CAWTYNSVYEQYF. The CDR3 DNA is TGTGCCTGGACCTATAATAGTGTTTACGAGCAGTACTTC.

The DNA for the CDR3 is TGTGCCAGCAGCGTATCTAGCAAAGAGACCCAGTACTTC. It yields the protein CASSVSSKETQYF. This chain uses TRBV9 with TRBJ2-5, with a tentative D call TRBD2 (5 bases). Deletions cut 1 base from V and 3 bases from J, with 7 bases between. The CDR3 extends over 13 amino acids. Per germline, CDR1 SGDLS and CDR2 YYNGEE.

The chain is built from TRBV11-3 and TRBJ2-5; D might be TRBD1 (5 bases). This CDR3 has 16 residues. Germline CDR1 SGHNT, CDR2 YENEEA. Trimming removed 1 base from V and 5 bases from J, with 17 bases in between. CDR3 protein: CASSLGPGAEMETQYF. The CDR3 DNA is TGTGCCAGCAGCTTAGGCCCTGGGGCAGAAATGGAGACCCAGTACTTC.

The CDR3 DNA reads TGTGCCAGCAGCTCAGGCGGGATATCCGGAAACACCATATATTTT. Its translation is CASSSGGISGNTIYF. The rearrangement uses TRBV11-2 and TRBJ1-3; D uncertain. Germline V lookup: CDR1 SGHAT, CDR2 FQNNGV. V shed 4 bases and J shed 4 bases, with 14 bases lying between them. The CDR3 covers 15 residues.

The rearrangement joins TRBV18 to TRBJ1-1; no clear D. In germline, CDR1 is KGHSH, CDR2 LQKENI. CDR3 length: 13 amino acids. Trimming cost V 2 bases and J 3 bases, with 7 bases left between them. The CDR3 bases are TGTGCCAGCTCACCAGACGGGTACACTGAAGCTTTCTTT. It translates to CASSPDGYTEAFF.

The chain is built from TRBV7-6 and TRBJ2-2; 13 positions agree with TRBD2. With V trimmed by 2 bases and J by 1 base, 7 bases remained unmatched. CDR1 is SGHVS, CDR2 FNYEAQ, per germline. This CDR3 spans 19 amino acids. CDR3 loop: CASSLWGLAGSLNTGELFF. In nucleotides, the CDR3 is TGTGCCAGCAGCTTATGGGGACTAGCGGGAAGTTTGAACACCGGGGAGCTGTTTTTT.

The rearrangement links TRBV7-2 to TRBJ2-7; 8 bases match TRBD2. V lost 4 bases to trimming and J lost 4 bases; unmatched junction nucleotides: 6. This CDR3 has 14 residues. The germline V gene has CDR1 SGHTA and CDR2 FQGNSA. CDR3 in DNA: TGTGCCAGCAGCTCTACGGGAGGGAGTTACGAGCAGTACTTC. Translating it yields CASSSTGGSYEQYF.

The chain has TRBV5-1 and TRBJ1-4, with 8 positions matching TRBD1. The CDR3 runs to 13 residues. Unmatched junction bases numbered 0, after V lost 7 bases and J lost 1 base. CDR1 is SGHRS and CDR2 is YFSETQ in the germline V gene. The CDR3 here is CASGTGTNEKLFF. CDR3 DNA sequence: TGCGCCAGCGGGACAGGAACTAATGAAAAACTGTTTTTT.

The J gene is TRBJ1-2, the V gene TRBV6-5; D remains ambiguous. CDR1 and CDR2 (germline): MNHEY, SVGAGI. Trimming cost V 7 bases and J 4 bases, with 7 bases left between them. This CDR3 has 11 residues. The CDR3 region has the DNA TGTGCCAGCATAAACAGCTATGGCTACACCTTC. The encoded protein is CASINSYGYTF.

The CDR3 here is CSVEERNTGELFF. The CDR3 DNA reads TGCAGCGTTGAGGAGCGGAACACCGGGGAGCTGTTTTTT. The rearrangement uses TRBV29-1 and TRBJ2-2; the D is unclear. The CDR3 runs 13 residues. CDR1 is SQVTM, CDR2 ANQGSEA, per germline. Trimming removed 3 bases at V and 1 base at J, with 6 bases between.

This rearrangement joins TRBV18 to TRBJ2-2; 9 bases match TRBD2. Germline V gives CDR1 KGHSH, CDR2 LQKENI. V lost 3 bases to trimming and J lost 4 bases; unmatched junction nucleotides: 3. The CDR3 has 15 residues. CDR3 nucleotide sequence: TGTGCCAGCTCACCTGGACTAGCGCCCACCGGGGAGCTGTTTTTT. Protein product: CASSPGLAPTGELFF.

The chain links TRBV25-1 to TRBJ2-5; D is possibly TRBD2 (7 bases). CDR3 length: 15 residues. V dropped 2 bases and J dropped 5 bases, with 15 bases sitting between them. Germline V lookup: CDR1 MGHDK, CDR2 SYGVNS. The CDR3 sequence is CASSEPGGAGETQYF. CDR3 coding DNA: TGTGCCAGCAGTGAACCGGGGGGCGCTGGGGAGACCCAGTACTTC.

This chain connects TRBV7-9 to TRBJ2-1, with D possibly being TRBD1 (5 bases). Trimming stripped 6 bases from V and 3 bases from J, with 21 bases between. The length of the CDR3 is 17 residues. Germline loops: CDR1 SEHNR, CDR2 FQNEAQ (reference sequence). CDR3 sequence reads: CASSPRNRSVYYNEQFF. CDR3 sequence (DNA): TGTGCCAGCAGTCCCCGCAACAGGAGCGTATACTACAATGAGCAGTTCTTC.

The rearrangement uses TRBV27 and TRBJ2-1; TRBD2 aligns across 16 bases. Trimming at V came to 8 bases and at J to 0 bases, leaving 10 bases not matched to a gene. CDR3 size: 19 residues. The V gene's germline CDR1 is MNHEY and CDR2 SMNVEV (reference sequence). The CDR3 here is CASLPGLAGGKSSYNEQFF. CDR3 DNA sequence: TGTGCCAGCCTTCCGGGACTAGCGGGGGGGAAAAGCTCCTACAATGAGCAGTTCTTC.